This TCR beta chain was recorded in a study of blood T cell repertoires in COVID-19. In the study overall: Whether acute or convalescent, the COVID-19 samples came from the United States, Italy and Spain. From T cells, B-cell-depleted T cells, or PBMCs came the material, which was cDNA or gDNA.

TCRdb's copy holds only in-frame clones and misses some; the assay was immunoSEQ multiplex PCR. The sample has under 300,000 clones; around 86% are singletons. Sequenced material: peripheral blood. This clonotype was obtained from a man aged 25 to 45 who had recovered from COVID-19.

CDR3 sequence reads: CASSGTQAYEQYV. The CDR3 DNA is TGTGCCAGCAGTGGGACACAAGCCTACGAGCAGTACGTC. The chain recombines TRBV28 with TRBJ2-7, with D possibly TRBD1 on 6 matching bases. CDR1 MDHEN and CDR2 SYDVKM come from the germline V gene. V lost 5 bases, J lost 2 bases, and 10 bases lay in between. The CDR3 loop spans 13 amino acids.